The source of this T cell receptor beta chain is a study of shared clonotypes between healthy human individuals. In the study overall: A donor's plate count was three for CD4 naive and three for CD4 memory; CD8 naive had two and CD8 memory one. Study findings and constraints: Since donors were few, the genetic and exposure-history diversity represented was limited.

Sequencing used immunoSEQ multiplex PCR; TCRdb keeps in-frame clones, though not all of them. The table lists around 640,000 clones, about 95% of them singletons, with 0.095% to 0.13% in the top ten. Selected positively for CCR7 and CD45RO-negative, naive CD8 cells excluded terminally differentiated effector memory CD45RA+ cells. A note on this clone: Antigen: not known.

V gave up 6 bases and J gave up 5 bases; unmatched junction bases: 6. Germline loops: CDR1 SNHLY, CDR2 FYNNEI. The CDR3 has 14 residues. The genes are TRBV2 and TRBJ2-5; 10 bases are a match to TRBD1. The sequence was collected from a woman in her twenties or thirties in good health. The sequenced material came from naive CD8+ T cells sorted from blood. CDR3 protein: CASSGGTGVETQYF. The CDR3 region has the DNA TGTGCCAGCAGCGGAGGGACAGGGGTCGAGACCCAGTACTTC.